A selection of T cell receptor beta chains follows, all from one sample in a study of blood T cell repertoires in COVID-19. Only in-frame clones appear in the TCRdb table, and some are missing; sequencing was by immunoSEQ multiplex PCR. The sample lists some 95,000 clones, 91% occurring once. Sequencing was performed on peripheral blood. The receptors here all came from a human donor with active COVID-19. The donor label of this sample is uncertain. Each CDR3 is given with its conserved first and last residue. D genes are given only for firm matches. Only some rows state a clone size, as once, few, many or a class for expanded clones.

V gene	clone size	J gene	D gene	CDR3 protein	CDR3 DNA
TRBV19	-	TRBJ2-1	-	CASSIPRIREAFPQFF	TGTGCCAGTAGTATCCCTCGTATCAGGGAGGCCTTTCCCCAGTTCTTC
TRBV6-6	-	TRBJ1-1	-	CASSTGQYTEAFF	TGTGCCAGCAGTACCGGACAGTACACTGAAGCTTTCTTT
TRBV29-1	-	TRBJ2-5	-	CSVDDATGHQGETQYF	TGCAGCGTTGATGATGCAACAGGCCATCAGGGAGAGACCCAGTACTTC
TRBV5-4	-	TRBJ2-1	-	CASSLDRDYNEQFF	TGTGCCAGCAGCTTAGATCGCGACTACAATGAGCAGTTCTTC
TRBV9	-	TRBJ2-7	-	CASSVGARGRNSYEQYF	TGTGCCAGCAGCGTAGGTGCCAGGGGACGGAACTCCTACGAGCAGTACTTC
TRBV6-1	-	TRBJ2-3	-	CASSEALITGWAGGTDTQYF	TGTGCCAGCAGTGAAGCGCTTATAACAGGGTGGGCCGGAGGCACAGATACGCAGTATTTT
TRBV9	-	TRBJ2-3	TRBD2	CASSPRRLAGSTDTQYF	TGTGCCAGCAGCCCCCGACGGCTAGCGGGGAGCACAGATACGCAGTATTTT
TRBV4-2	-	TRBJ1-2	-	CASSQDSGYGYTF	TGTGCCAGCAGCCAAGATTCGGGATATGGCTACACCTTC
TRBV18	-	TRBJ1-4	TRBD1	CASSDGTGDEKLFF	TGTGCCAGCTCGGATGGGACAGGGGATGAAAAACTGTTTTTT
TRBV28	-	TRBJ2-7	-	CASSGKQGSAYEQYF	TGTGCCAGCAGTGGAAAACAGGGTAGCGCCTACGAGCAGTACTTC
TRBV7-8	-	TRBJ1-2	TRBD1	CASSLDRGRNGYTF	TGTGCCAGCAGCTTAGACAGGGGGCGGAATGGCTACACCTTC
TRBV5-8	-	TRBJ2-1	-	CASSPLPGKEQFF	TGTGCCAGCAGCCCGTTACCGGGGAAGGAGCAGTTCTTC
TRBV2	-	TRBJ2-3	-	CASRGHSNTDTQYF	TGTGCCAGCAGGGGACATTCTAACACAGATACGCAGTATTTT
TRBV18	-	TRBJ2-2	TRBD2	CASSPPATSGGTGELFF	TGTGCCAGCTCACCACCTGCAACTAGCGGGGGCACCGGGGAGCTGTTTTTT
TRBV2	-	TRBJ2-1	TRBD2	CASSASGPRSYNEQFF	TGTGCCAGCAGTGCTAGCGGCCCTAGATCCTACAATGAGCAGTTCTTC
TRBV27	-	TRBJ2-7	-	CASSLVGGSEQYF	TGTGCCAGCAGTCTGGTAGGGGGATCCGAGCAGTACTTC
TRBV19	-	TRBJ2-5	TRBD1	CASRGGQGFTQYF	TGTGCCAGTAGAGGGGGACAGGGGTTTACCCAGTACTTC
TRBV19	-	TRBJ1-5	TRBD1	CASSITTGGWSQPQHF	TGTGCCAGTAGTATAACGACAGGGGGTTGGAGTCAGCCCCAGCATTTT
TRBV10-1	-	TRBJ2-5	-	CASSAGGPQETQYF	TGCGCCAGCAGTGCCGGGGGGCCGCAAGAGACCCAGTACTTC
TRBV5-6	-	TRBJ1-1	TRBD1	CASSWFTGTGDTEAFF	TGTGCCAGCAGCTGGTTTACCGGGACAGGGGACACTGAAGCTTTCTTT
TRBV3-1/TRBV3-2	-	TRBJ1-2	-	CASSQGGSYGYTF	TGTGCCAGCAGCCAAGGAGGCAGCTATGGCTACACCTTC
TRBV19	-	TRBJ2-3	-	CASSIPGWTDTQYF	TGTGCCAGTAGTATACCGGGGTGGACAGATACGCAGTATTTT
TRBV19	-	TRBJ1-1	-	CASSGGDRTETFF	TGTGCCAGTAGCGGAGGAGACAGGACTGAAACTTTCTTT
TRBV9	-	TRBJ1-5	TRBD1	CASSATGQGDQPQHF	TGTGCCAGCAGCGCGACGGGACAGGGTGATCAGCCCCAGCATTTT
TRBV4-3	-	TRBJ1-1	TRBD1	CASSQDLVGTGYTEAFF	TGCGCCAGCAGCCAAGATCTGGTGGGGACAGGGTATACTGAAGCTTTCTTT
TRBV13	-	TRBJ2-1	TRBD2	CASSSPGTGTSGGTYNEQFF	TGTGCCAGCAGCTCCCCCGGGACAGGGACTAGCGGGGGGACCTACAATGAGCAGTTCTTC
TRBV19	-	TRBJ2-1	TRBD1	CASTGTDLNEQFF	TGTGCCAGCACCGGGACAGACCTAAATGAGCAGTTCTTC
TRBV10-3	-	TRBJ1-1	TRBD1	CAISVQGSNTEAFF	TGTGCCATCAGTGTACAGGGGTCGAACACTGAAGCTTTCTTT
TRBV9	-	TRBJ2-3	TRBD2	CASSVVTSGGATDTQYF	TGTGCCAGCAGCGTAGTGACTAGCGGGGGGGCAACAGATACGCAGTATTTT
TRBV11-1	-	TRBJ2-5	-	CASSYLQGGQETQYF	TGTGCCAGCAGCTATTTACAGGGCGGTCAAGAGACCCAGTACTTC
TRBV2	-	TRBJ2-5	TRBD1	CASSGSRGLETQYF	TGTGCCAGCAGTGGTAGCAGGGGGCTCGAGACCCAGTACTTC
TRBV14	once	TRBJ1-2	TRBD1	CASSPRQGDGYTF	TGTGCCAGCAGCCCCCGACAGGGCGATGGCTACACCTTC
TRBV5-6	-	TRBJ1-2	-	CASSRGAGAGTF	TGTGCCAGCAGCCGTGGAGCCGGCGCTGGCACCTTC
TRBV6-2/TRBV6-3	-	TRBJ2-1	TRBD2	CASSTTGTSGGASYNEQFF	TGTGCCAGCAGTACAACCGGGACTAGCGGGGGGGCCTCCTACAATGAGCAGTTCTTC
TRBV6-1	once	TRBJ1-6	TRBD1	CASSEQDRDNSPLHF	TGTGCCAGCAGTGAACAGGACAGGGATAATTCACCCCTCCACTTT
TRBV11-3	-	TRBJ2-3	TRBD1	CASSPGQDPLSTDTQYF	TGTGCCAGCAGTCCGGGACAGGATCCACTTAGCACAGATACGCAGTATTTT
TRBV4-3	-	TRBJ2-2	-	CASSPRGTNTGELFF	TGCGCCAGCAGCCCCAGGGGAACTAACACCGGGGAGCTGTTTTTT
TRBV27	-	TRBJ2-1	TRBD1	CASSPPGTGGYNEQFF	TGTGCCAGCAGTCCTCCCGGGACAGGGGGTTACAATGAGCAGTTCTTC
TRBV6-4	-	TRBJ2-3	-	CASSPTPDGIDPQYF	TGTGCCAGCAGCCCGACCCCAGACGGGATTGATCCGCAGTATTTT
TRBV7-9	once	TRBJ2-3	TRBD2	CASSSTSGVYTDTQYF	TGTGCCAGCAGCTCAACTAGCGGGGTGTACACAGATACGCAGTATTTT
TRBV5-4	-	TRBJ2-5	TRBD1	CASSRSRGTGGRETQYF	TGTGCCAGCAGCCGTTCGAGAGGGACAGGGGGCCGGGAGACCCAGTACTTC
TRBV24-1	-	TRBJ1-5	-	CATSSNRGNQPQHF	TGTGCCACCAGTTCTAACAGGGGCAATCAGCCCCAGCATTTT